This T cell receptor (beta chain) appears in the sequencing data of a study of PD-L1 blockade in urothelial cancer. Looking at the study overall: Peripheral blood specimens exhibited a median yield of around 130,000 T cells.

This clone turned up a few times. The repertoire was sequenced with immunoSEQ multiplex PCR; TCRdb's copy has only in-frame clones and lacks some. The sample has 90,000 to 120,000 clones, 91% seen once; the top ten hold roughly 0.93%. This CDR3 has 15 amino acids. Germline CDR1 reads LNHDA; CDR2 reads SQIVND (reference sequence). J was trimmed by 5 bases and V by 3 bases; bases with no gene match: 4. The sample in question was PBMCs, obtained around atezolizumab (anti-PD-L1) treatment. This clonotype originated in a woman at least 80 years old with urothelial cancer. V gene TRBV19 combines with J gene TRBJ2-1, with 10 bases identical to TRBD2. CDR3 protein: CASSISSGRNNEQFF. The CDR3 nucleotides read TGTGCCAGTAGTATTTCTAGCGGGAGAAACAATGAGCAGTTCTTC.